A selection of T cell receptor beta chains follows, all from one sample in a study of T cells in Graves' hyperthyroidism and ophthalmopathy. Each CDR3 protein is one row after TCRdb ran MiXCR on the multiplex PCR reads. Of about 290,000 distinct CDR3 sequences in the sample, roughly 15% were seen once. The sequenced sample consisted of blood. The receptors were sampled from a woman between 50 and 59 years old with Graves' hyperthyroidism that later progressed to Graves' ophthalmopathy. The CDR3 runs from the conserved cysteine through the conserved F or W. The D gene is left open where the match is weak. Some rows mark clone size as missing; the rest say once, few, many or name a class of expanded clone.

TRBJ2-2,TRBV24-1,19,many,.,CATSGRGRGNTQNTGELFF,TGTGCCACCAGTGGGAGAGGCAGGGGAAATACCCAGAACACCGGGGAGCTGTTTTTT
TRBJ2-7,TRBV20-1,14,many,TRBD2,CSAIGLAGVDEQYF,TGCAGTGCCATCGGACTAGCGGGAGTGGACGAGCAGTACTTC
TRBJ2-7,TRBV6-1,14,many,TRBD2,CASTQAGGFGEQYF,TGTGCCAGCACTCAAGCGGGAGGGTTCGGAGAGCAGTACTTC
TRBJ1-2,TRBV20-1,12,many,.,CSARDRANGYTF,TGCAGTGCTAGAGATCGGGCCAATGGCTACACCTTC
TRBJ2-1,TRBV6-1,15,many,TRBD2,CASRPGGGEKTEQFF,TGTGCCAGCAGGCCGGGGGGGGGTGAGAAAACTGAGCAGTTCTTC
TRBJ2-2,TRBV24-1,16,.,.,CATSDRGGRGFEELFF,TGTGCCACCAGTGACCGGGGAGGACGCGGGTTTGAGGAGCTGTTTTTT
TRBJ1-2,TRBV6-1,15,many,.,CASSSPRLGRYGYTF,TGTGCCAGCAGTTCTCCGAGATTGGGGCGGTATGGCTACACCTTC
TRBJ2-2,TRBV10-3,14,.,.,CAIRWTENTGELFF,TGTGCCATCAGGTGGACAGAGAACACCGGGGAGCTGTTTTTT
TRBJ1-1,TRBV14,15,few,.,CASSLSTGWNTEAFF,TGTGCCAGCAGCCTTAGCACAGGGTGGAACACTGAAGCTTTCTTT
TRBJ1-5,TRBV28,14,few,TRBD1,CASINPGQAPLQHF,TGTGCCAGCATCAACCCGGGACAGGCACCGCTCCAGCATTTT
TRBJ2-4,TRBV20-1,14,.,TRBD2,CSAIIQAGENIQYF,TGCAGTGCTATCATTCAAGCGGGAGAGAACATTCAGTACTTC
TRBJ2-7,TRBV12-3/TRBV12-4,11,many,.,CASSFLYEQYF,TGTGCCAGCAGTTTTCTCTACGAGCAGTACTTC
TRBJ1-2,TRBV28,11,many,.,CASSYNYGYTF,TGTGCCAGCAGCTACAACTATGGCTACACCTTC